This passage covers 24 T cell receptor beta chains from one sample sequenced in a study of cytomegalovirus exposure and HLA in healthy donors. With 60 Vbeta and 13 Jbeta primers, the PCR was carried out. Here immunoSEQ multiplex PCR was the method, and the copy in TCRdb shows in-frame clones only, minus some. The data contain approximately 170,000 clones, 77% of them seen just once; the ten biggest clones take up roughly 2.8%. What was sequenced was PBMCs. The receptors originated from a woman between 35 and 50 years old in good health and CMV-seropositive.

The V and J genes are TRBV5-1 and TRBJ2-2; D is undetermined. The CDR3 runs to 15 residues. Germline assignment: CDR1 SGHRS and CDR2 YFSETQ. Trimming removed 1 base from V and 0 bases from J, with 7 bases in between. Here the CDR3 DNA reads TGCGCCAGCAGCTTGTTAACTTCGAACACCGGGGAGCTGTTTTTT. Encoded protein: CASSLLTSNTGELFF.

The rearrangement joins TRBV30 to TRBJ1-5; the D is unclear. CDR1 and CDR2 from the germline V gene are GTSNPN and SVGIG (reference sequence). This CDR3 contains 13 residues. Trimming removed 2 bases from V and 5 bases from J, with 10 bases in between. The CDR3 spells CAWSRELDQPQHF. For the CDR3, the DNA is TGTGCCTGGAGTAGGGAGCTGGATCAGCCCCAGCATTTT.

This rearrangement joins TRBV30 to TRBJ1-1; D unclear. Trimming left V 2 bases short and J 5 bases short, with 12 bases between. Germline-derived CDR1 and CDR2 are GTSNPN and SVGIG (reference sequence). The CDR3 totals 13 residues. This CDR3 reads CAWSSATGTEAFF. DNA of the CDR3: TGTGCCTGGAGTTCAGCGACGGGGACTGAAGCTTTCTTT.

The rearrangement joins TRBV9 to TRBJ2-1; a possible D gene is TRBD2 (6 bases). Germline CDR1 is SGDLS and CDR2 is YYNGEE. Trimming cost V 4 bases and J 5 bases, with 13 bases left between them. This CDR3 has 14 amino acids. Here the CDR3 reads CASSPGGRDNEQFF. CDR3 DNA: TGTGCCAGCAGCCCCGGGGGTCGGGACAATGAGCAGTTCTTC. Full variable domain (outside the CDR3, taken from reference TRBV9 and TRBJ2-1): DSGVTQTPKHLITATGQRVTLRCSPRSGDLSVYWYQQSLDQGLQFLIQYYNGEERAKGNILERFSAQQFPDLHSELNLSSLELGDSALYFCASSPGGRDNEQFFGPGTRLTVL.

This clone was seen more than once but under ten times. The genes are TRBV19 and TRBJ2-6; D gene unclear. Per the germline V gene, CDR1 is LNHDA and CDR2 is SQIVND (reference sequence). Trimming removed 3 bases from V and 0 bases from J, with 9 bases in between. The CDR3 runs 16 residues. In nucleotides, the CDR3 is TGTGCCAGTAGTATGACGTCGGGCTCTGGGGCCAACGTCCTGACTTTC. Its translation: CASSMTSGSGANVLTF.

V and J are TRBV19 and TRBJ1-5, with D maybe TRBD1 (5 bases). The germline CDR1 and CDR2 sequences are LNHDA and SQIVND (reference sequence). V lost 5 bases, J lost 3 bases, and 14 bases lay in between. The CDR3 loop spans 15 amino acids. Here the CDR3 reads CASSPPQGSNQPQHF. For the CDR3, the DNA is TGTGCCAGTAGTCCTCCCCAGGGTTCCAATCAGCCCCAGCATTTT. Filled out from reference TRBV19 and TRBJ1-5, the complete variable domain reads DGGITQSPKYLFRKEGQNVTLSCEQNLNHDAMYWYRQDPGQGLRLIYYSQIVNDFQKGDIAEGYSVSREKKESFPLTVTSAQKNPTAFYLCASSPPQGSNQPQHFGDGTRLSIL.

The table lists this clone with a few counts. The chain employs TRBV6-6 and TRBJ1-2, with a possible D match to TRBD1 (6 bases). The germline V gene encodes CDR1 MNHNY and CDR2 SVGAGI (reference sequence). V was cut by 6 bases and J by 3 bases, with 20 bases left in between. The CDR3 is 16 amino acids. This chain's CDR3 is CASRRPSQGVDYGYTF. The CDR3 nucleotides are TGTGCCAGCAGACGACCCTCACAGGGTGTGGACTATGGCTACACCTTC.

The chain couples TRBV5-1 to TRBJ1-3; 7 positions match TRBD1. The trim removed 4 bases at V and 2 bases at J, leaving 6 bases unmatched. There are 15 residues in the CDR3. Germline assignment: CDR1 SGHRS and CDR2 YFSETQ. The CDR3 region is CASSPMTGPGNTIYF. CDR3 DNA sequence: TGCGCCAGCAGCCCAATGACAGGGCCTGGAAACACCATATATTTT.

The table lists this clone with a few counts. V and J are TRBV5-1 and TRBJ2-1; the match to TRBD2 covers 8 bases. Looked up from germline, CDR1 is SGHRS and CDR2 is YFSETQ. After removal of 3 bases from V and 9 bases from J, the junction contained 11 bases not matched to a gene. The CDR3 has 15 residues. The CDR3 DNA is TGCGCCAGCAGCTCCTTAGCGGGGCGGCCGGGTGAGCAGTTCTTC. Its protein is CASSSLAGRPGEQFF.

This CDR3 is CASSIQGKGTEAFF. In DNA, the CDR3 is TGTGCCAGTAGTATCCAGGGGAAGGGCACTGAAGCTTTCTTT. The rearrangement links TRBV19 to TRBJ1-1, with D possibly TRBD1 on 6 matching bases. The CDR3 contains 14 residues. The germline V and J ends were trimmed by 3 bases and 4 bases, with 12 bases remaining between them. CDR1 and CDR2 (germline): LNHDA, SQIVND (reference sequence).

This rearrangement joins TRBV7-6 to TRBJ2-7; a weak D match, TRBD2 (5 bases). Germline CDR1 reads SGHVS; CDR2 reads FNYEAQ. The length of the CDR3 is 12 residues. V was cut by 0 bases and J by 6 bases, with 6 bases left in between. DNA of the CDR3: TGTGCCAGCAGCTTAGCCGAGGGCGAGCAGTACTTC. Translated, it gives CASSLAEGEQYF. The entire variable domain, with the rest obtained from reference TRBV7-6 and TRBJ2-7, is as follows: GAGVSQSPRYKVTKRGQDVALRCDPISGHVSLYWYRQALGQGPEFLTYFNYEAQQDKSGLPNDRFSAERPEGSISTLTIQRTEQRDSAMYRCASSLAEGEQYFGPGTRLTVT.

The J gene is TRBJ2-5, the V gene TRBV9; TRBD2 matches at 8 bases. The better agreement between TRBJ2-7 and the DNA end casts doubt on the J call. Germline V gene sequence: CDR1 SGDLS, CDR2 YYNGEE. The CDR3 spans 14 residues. The CDR3 sequence: CASSPWAGGDEQYF. For the CDR3, the DNA is TGTGCCAGCAGCCCCTGGGCGGGAGGTGACGAGCAGTACTTC.

In this sample, this clone turned up a few times. The V call is TRBV11-3, the J call TRBJ2-7; the match to TRBD2 covers 13 bases. The germline V gene encodes CDR1 SGHNT and CDR2 YENEEA. Trimming took 1 base from V and 2 from J; bases not matched to a gene: 5. The CDR3 loop spans 17 amino acids. The CDR3 bases are TGTGCCAGCAGCTTAGCTCGGACTAGCGGGAGTGCCTACGAGCAGTACTTC. Its translation is CASSLARTSGSAYEQYF.

This clone was counted a single time. J is TRBJ1-1 and V is TRBV28; unclear D gene. V lost 6 bases to trimming and J lost 1 base, with 9 bases between them. The germline V gene encodes CDR1 MDHEN and CDR2 SYDVKM. CDR3 length: 13 amino acids. This CDR3 is CASRSPRNTEAFF. For the CDR3, the DNA is TGTGCCAGCAGATCCCCTAGGAACACTGAAGCTTTCTTT.

A few counts support this clone. This chain joins TRBV5-4 and TRBJ2-3; D is perhaps TRBD1 (5 bases). This CDR3 comprises 15 residues. V lost 5 bases and J 3 bases, leaving 16 bases between the germline ends. The germline V gene has CDR1 SGHNT and CDR2 YYREEE (reference sequence). This CDR3 reads CASSPGQTETDTQYF. In DNA, the CDR3 is TGTGCCAGCAGTCCCGGACAAACCGAGACAGATACGCAGTATTTT.

The genes are TRBV27 and TRBJ2-5; 12 bases fit TRBD2. Trimming at V came to 3 bases and at J to 4 bases, leaving 6 bases not matched to a gene. Germline-derived CDR1 and CDR2 are MNHEY and SMNVEV (reference sequence). The CDR3 is made up of 16 amino acids. CDR3 protein: CASSFRGLAGLETQYF. The CDR3 bases are TGTGCCAGCAGTTTCCGTGGACTAGCGGGGTTAGAGACCCAGTACTTC.

The V call is TRBV11-2, the J call TRBJ2-1; the D gene is possibly TRBD1 (6 bases). Germline values: CDR1 SGHAT, CDR2 FQNNGV. V dropped 4 bases and J dropped 3 bases, with 10 bases sitting between them. The CDR3 is made up of 14 amino acids. CDR3 sequence reads: CASSSDRYYNEQFF. The CDR3 DNA sequence: TGTGCCAGCAGCTCCGACAGGTACTACAATGAGCAGTTCTTC.

The CDR3 coding sequence is TGCAGCGTTGAGGGAACTAGCGGGGATTCGTACCAAGAGACCCAGTACTTC. As protein: CSVEGTSGDSYQETQYF. The chain carries TRBV29-1 and TRBJ2-5; 10 bases are shared with TRBD2. The CDR3 totals 17 residues. Per the germline V gene, CDR1 is SQVTM and CDR2 is ANQGSEA. V trimming: 3 bases; J trimming: 0 bases; junction bases outside the gene matches: 10.

The chain uses TRBV28 and TRBJ2-3, with 15 bases fitting TRBD2. Losses at the gene ends were 5 bases for V and 6 bases for J; bases not matched to a gene: 3. This CDR3 comprises 15 residues. CDR1 and CDR2 from the germline V gene are MDHEN and SYDVKM. The CDR3 reads CASSGLAGGQDTQYF. The CDR3 nucleotides are TGTGCCAGCAGTGGACTAGCGGGGGGGCAGGATACGCAGTATTTT. Together with reference TRBV28 and TRBJ2-3, the CDR3 gives the full variable domain: DVKVTQSSRYLVKRTGEKVFLECVQDMDHENMFWYRQDPGLGLRLIYFSYDVKMKEKGDIPEGYSVSREKKERFSLILESASTNQTSMYLCASSGLAGGQDTQYFGPGTRLTVL.

This clone was counted between two and nine times. The chain carries TRBV13 and TRBJ2-7; a possible D gene is TRBD1 (6 bases). V dropped 1 base and J dropped 2 bases, with 9 bases sitting between them. Looked up from germline, CDR1 is PRHDT and CDR2 is FYEKMQ (reference sequence). This CDR3 is 14 amino acids long. CDR3 sequence: CASSLEGQTYEQYF. In nucleotides, the CDR3 is TGTGCCAGCAGCTTAGAGGGACAAACCTACGAGCAGTACTTC.

This clone turned up a few times. The gene calls are TRBV21-1 and TRBJ2-7; TRBD1 reflects the table's D call only, with no check against the DNA. TRBV21-1 is described as a pseudogene. The CDR3 has 15 residues. CDR3 loop: CASSKESARVNEQYF. In DNA form, the CDR3 reads TGTGCCAGCAGCAAAGAATCGGCCAGGGTAAACGAGCAGTACTTC.

This clone showed up just a few times. The rearrangement joins TRBV9 to TRBJ2-3; 9 nucleotides match TRBD2. V was pared by 3 bases and J by 3 bases, with 5 bases of the junction left unmatched. Germline V gene sequence: CDR1 SGDLS, CDR2 YYNGEE. This CDR3 is 15 amino acids long. This chain's CDR3 is CASSDWLAGTDTQYF. In nucleotides, the CDR3 is TGTGCCAGCAGCGACTGGCTAGCGGGAACAGATACGCAGTATTTT. Full variable domain (missing parts from reference TRBV9 and TRBJ2-3): DSGVTQTPKHLITATGQRVTLRCSPRSGDLSVYWYQQSLDQGLQFLIQYYNGEERAKGNILERFSAQQFPDLHSELNLSSLELGDSALYFCASSDWLAGTDTQYFGPGTRLTVL.

CDR3 sequence: CASSLQGTNEKLFF. DNA for the CDR3: TGTGCCAGCAGCTTACAGGGCACTAATGAAAAACTGTTTTTT. V gene TRBV7-9 combines with J gene TRBJ1-4, with D perhaps matching TRBD1 (5 bases). V lost 2 bases and J lost 2, with 6 bases in between. The CDR3 consists of 14 residues. CDR1 is SEHNR and CDR2 is FQNEAQ in the germline V gene (reference sequence).

This sequence joins TRBV21-1 and TRBJ2-2; the table calls TRBD2, which could not be checked here. TRBV21-1 is recorded as a pseudogene. There are 24 residues in the CDR3. The CDR3 here is CASSKPRSPPHPPRGAQNTGELFF. CDR3 coding DNA: TGTGCCAGCAGCAAACCCCGATCCCCCCCCCACCCCCCACGGGGGGCTCAGAACACCGGGGAGCTGTTTTTT.